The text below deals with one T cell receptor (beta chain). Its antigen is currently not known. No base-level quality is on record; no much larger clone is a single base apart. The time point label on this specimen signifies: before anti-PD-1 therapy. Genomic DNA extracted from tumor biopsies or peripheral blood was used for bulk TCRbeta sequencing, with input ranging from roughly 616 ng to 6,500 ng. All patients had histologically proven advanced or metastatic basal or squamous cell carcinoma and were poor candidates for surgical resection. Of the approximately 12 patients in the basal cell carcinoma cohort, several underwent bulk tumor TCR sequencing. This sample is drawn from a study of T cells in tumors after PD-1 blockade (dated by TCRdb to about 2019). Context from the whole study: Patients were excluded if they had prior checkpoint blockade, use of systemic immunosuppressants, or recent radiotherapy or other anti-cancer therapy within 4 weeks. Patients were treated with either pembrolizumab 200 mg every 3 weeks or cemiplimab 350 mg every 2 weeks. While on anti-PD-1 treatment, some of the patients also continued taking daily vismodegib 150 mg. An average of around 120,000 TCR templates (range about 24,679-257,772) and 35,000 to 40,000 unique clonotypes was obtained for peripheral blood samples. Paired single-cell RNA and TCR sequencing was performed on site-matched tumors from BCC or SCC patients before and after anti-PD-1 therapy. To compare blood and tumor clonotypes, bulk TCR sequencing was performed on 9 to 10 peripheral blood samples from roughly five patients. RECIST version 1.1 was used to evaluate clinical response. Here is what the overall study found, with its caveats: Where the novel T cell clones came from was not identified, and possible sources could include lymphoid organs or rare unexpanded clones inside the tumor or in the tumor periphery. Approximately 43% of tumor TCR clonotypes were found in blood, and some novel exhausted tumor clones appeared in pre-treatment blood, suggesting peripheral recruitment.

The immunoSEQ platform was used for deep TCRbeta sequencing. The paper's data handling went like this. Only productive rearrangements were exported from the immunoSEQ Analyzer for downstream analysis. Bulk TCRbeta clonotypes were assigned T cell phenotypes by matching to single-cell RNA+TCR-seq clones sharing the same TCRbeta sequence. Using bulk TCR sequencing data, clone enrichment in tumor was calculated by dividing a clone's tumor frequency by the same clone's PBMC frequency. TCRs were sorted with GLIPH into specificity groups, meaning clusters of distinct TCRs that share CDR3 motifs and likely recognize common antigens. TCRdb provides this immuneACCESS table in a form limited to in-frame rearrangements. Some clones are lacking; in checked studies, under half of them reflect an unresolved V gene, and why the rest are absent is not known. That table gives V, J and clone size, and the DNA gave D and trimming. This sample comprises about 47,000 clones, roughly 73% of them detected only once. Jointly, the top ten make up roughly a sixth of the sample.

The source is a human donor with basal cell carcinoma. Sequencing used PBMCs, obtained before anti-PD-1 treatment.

The DNA reads as follows: TGTGCCAGCAGTTCGTCTTCCGGGACAGGGAGGTACGAGCAGTACTTC. Translated, this is CASSSSSGTGRYEQYF. The chain is assembled from TRBV28 and TRBJ2-7, and TRBD1 matches 9 of the central bases. Trimmed from V: 4 bases; trimmed from J: 4 bases; junction bases lacking a gene match: 11. Inclusive of the bounding cysteine and phenylalanine, the CDR3 is 16 residues long. Here the CDR3 DNA is all that survives: 48 bases in frame from base 1. CDR1 MDHEN and CDR2 SYDVKM were looked up in the germline V gene.